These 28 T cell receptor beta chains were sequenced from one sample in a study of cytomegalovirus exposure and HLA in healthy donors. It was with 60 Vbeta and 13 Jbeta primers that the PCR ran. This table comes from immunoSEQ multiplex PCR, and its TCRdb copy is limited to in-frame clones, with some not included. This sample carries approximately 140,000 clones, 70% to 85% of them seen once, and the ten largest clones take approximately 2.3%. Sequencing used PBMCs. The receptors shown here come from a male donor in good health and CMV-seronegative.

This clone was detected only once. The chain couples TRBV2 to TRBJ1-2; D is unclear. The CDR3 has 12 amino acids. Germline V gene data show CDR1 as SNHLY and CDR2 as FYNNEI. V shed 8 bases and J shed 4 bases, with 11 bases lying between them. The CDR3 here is CASEGTSYGYTF. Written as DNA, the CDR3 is TGTGCCAGCGAGGGCACATCCTATGGCTACACCTTC.

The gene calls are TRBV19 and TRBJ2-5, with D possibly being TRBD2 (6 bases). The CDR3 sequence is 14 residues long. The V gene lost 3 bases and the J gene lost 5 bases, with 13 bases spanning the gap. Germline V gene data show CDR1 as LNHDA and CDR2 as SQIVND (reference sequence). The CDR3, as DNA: TGTGCCAGTAGTATTCAGCTTGGGAGGGAGACCCAGTACTTC. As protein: CASSIQLGRETQYF.

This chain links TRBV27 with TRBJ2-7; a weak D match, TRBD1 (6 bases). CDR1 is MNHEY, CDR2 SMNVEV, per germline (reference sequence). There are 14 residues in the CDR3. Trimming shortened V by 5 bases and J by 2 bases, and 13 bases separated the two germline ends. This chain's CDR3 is CASSGRDITYEQYF. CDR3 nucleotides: TGTGCCAGCAGTGGCCGGGACATCACCTACGAGCAGTACTTC.

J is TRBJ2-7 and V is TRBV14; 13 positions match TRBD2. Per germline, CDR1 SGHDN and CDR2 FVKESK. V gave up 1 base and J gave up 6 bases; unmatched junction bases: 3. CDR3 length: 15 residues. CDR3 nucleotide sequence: TGTGCCAGCAGCCAAGGCAGGACTAGCGGGAGCGAGCAGTACTTC. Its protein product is CASSQGRTSGSEQYF.

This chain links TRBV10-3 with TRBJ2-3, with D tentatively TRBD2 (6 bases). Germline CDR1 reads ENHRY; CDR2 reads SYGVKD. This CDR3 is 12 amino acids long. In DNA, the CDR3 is TGTGCAGGCGGGATAAGCACAGATACGCAGTATTTT. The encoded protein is CAGGISTDTQYF.

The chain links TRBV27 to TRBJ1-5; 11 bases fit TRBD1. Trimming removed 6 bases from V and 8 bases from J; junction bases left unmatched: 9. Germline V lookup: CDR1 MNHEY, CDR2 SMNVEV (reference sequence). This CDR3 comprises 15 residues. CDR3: CASSRTGGVVKPQHF. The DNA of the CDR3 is TGTGCCAGCAGCAGGACAGGGGGCGTTGTTAAGCCCCAGCATTTT.

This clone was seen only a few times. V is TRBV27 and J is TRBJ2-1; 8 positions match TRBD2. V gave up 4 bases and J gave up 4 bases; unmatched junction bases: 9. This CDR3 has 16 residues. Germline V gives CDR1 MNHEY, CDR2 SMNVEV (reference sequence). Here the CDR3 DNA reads TGTGCCAGCAGTTGGTCAGCGGGAGCCCGATACAATGAGCAGTTCTTC. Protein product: CASSWSAGARYNEQFF.

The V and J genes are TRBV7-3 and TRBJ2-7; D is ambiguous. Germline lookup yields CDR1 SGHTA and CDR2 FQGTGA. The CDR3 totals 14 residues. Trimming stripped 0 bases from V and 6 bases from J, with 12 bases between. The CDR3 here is CASSLTGAGSEQYF. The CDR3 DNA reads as TGTGCCAGCAGCTTAACGGGCGCCGGCTCCGAGCAGTACTTC.

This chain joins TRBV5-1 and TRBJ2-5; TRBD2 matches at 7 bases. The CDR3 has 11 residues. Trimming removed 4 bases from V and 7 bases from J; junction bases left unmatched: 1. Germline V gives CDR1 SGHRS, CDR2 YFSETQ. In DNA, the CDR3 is TGCGCCAGCAGCGGGGAGGGGACCCAGTACTTC. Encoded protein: CASSGEGTQYF. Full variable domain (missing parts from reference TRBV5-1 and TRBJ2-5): KAGVTQTPRYLIKTRGQQVTLSCSPISGHRSVSWYQQTPGQGLQFLFEYFSETQRNKGNFPGRFSGRQFSNSRSEMNVSTLELGDSALYLCASSGEGTQYFGPGTRLLVL.

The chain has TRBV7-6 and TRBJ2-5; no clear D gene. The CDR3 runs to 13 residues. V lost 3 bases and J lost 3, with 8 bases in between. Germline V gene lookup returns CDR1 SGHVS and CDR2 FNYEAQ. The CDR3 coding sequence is TGTGCCAGCAGCTTTCCCCAGAAAGAGACCCAGTACTTC. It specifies CASSFPQKETQYF.

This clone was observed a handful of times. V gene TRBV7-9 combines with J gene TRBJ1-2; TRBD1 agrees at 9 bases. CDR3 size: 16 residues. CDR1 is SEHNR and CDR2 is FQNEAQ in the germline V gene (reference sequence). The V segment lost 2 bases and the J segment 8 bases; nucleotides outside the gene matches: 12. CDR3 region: CASSLRYRGRSDGYTF. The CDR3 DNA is TGTGCCAGCAGCTTACGTTACAGGGGGCGGTCGGACGGCTACACCTTC.

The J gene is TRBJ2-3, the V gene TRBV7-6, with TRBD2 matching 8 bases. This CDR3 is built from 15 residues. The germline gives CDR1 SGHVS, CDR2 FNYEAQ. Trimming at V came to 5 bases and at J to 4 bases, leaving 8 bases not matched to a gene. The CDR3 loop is CASSPPGLGADTQYF. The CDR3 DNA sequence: TGTGCCAGCAGCCCCCCGGGACTAGGCGCAGATACGCAGTATTTT.

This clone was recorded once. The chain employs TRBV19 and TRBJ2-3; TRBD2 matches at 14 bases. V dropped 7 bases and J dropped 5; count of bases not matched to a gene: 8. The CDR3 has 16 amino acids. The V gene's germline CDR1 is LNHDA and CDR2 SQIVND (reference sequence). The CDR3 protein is CASTDRGLAGGDTQYF. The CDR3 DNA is TGTGCCAGTACCGATCGCGGACTAGCGGGAGGAGATACGCAGTATTTT.

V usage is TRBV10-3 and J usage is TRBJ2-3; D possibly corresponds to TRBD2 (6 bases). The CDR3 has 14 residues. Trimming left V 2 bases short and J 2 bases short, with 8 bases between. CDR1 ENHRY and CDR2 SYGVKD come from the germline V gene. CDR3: CAISEAGITDTQYF. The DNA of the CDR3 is TGTGCCATCAGTGAGGCGGGGATCACAGATACGCAGTATTTT.

For the CDR3, the DNA is TGTGCCAGTAGTAGGGGGACAGGGAGGACTGAAGCTTTCTTT. Its protein is CASSRGTGRTEAFF. The chain couples TRBV19 to TRBJ1-1, with 9 bases that match TRBD1. The V gene end was trimmed by 4 bases and the J gene end by 5 bases; junction bases not matched to a gene: 5. The CDR3 runs 14 residues. CDR1 and CDR2 (germline): LNHDA, SQIVND (reference sequence).

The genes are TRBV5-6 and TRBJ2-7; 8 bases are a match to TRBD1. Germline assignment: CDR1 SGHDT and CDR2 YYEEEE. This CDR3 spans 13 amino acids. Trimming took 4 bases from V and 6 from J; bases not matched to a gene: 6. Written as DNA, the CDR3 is TGTGCCAGCAGCGCCGGGACAGGAGGCGAGCAGTACTTC. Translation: CASSAGTGGEQYF.

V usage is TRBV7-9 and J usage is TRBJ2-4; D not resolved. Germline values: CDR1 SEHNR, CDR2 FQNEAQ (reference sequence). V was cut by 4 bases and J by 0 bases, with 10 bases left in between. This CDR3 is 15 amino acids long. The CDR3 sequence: CASSYQALAKNIQYF. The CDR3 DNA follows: TGTGCCAGCAGCTACCAGGCACTAGCCAAAAACATTCAGTACTTC.

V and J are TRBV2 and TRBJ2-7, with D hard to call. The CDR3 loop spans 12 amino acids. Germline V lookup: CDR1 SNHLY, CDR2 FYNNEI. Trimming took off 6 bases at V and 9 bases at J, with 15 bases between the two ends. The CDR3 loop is CASSVQMRGQYF. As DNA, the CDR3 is TGTGCCAGCAGCGTTCAGATGAGAGGGCAGTACTTC.

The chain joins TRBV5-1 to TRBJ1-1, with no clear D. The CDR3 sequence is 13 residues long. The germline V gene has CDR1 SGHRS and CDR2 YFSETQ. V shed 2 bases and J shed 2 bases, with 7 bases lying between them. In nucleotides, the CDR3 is TGCGCCAGCAGCTTACAGCCAAACACTGAAGCTTTCTTT. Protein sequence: CASSLQPNTEAFF.

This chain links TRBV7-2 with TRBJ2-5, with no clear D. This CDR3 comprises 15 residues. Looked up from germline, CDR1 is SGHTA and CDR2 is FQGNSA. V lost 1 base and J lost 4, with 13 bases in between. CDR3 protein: CASSLGLSARETQYF. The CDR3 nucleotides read TGTGCCAGCAGCTTAGGGTTAAGCGCTAGAGAGACCCAGTACTTC.

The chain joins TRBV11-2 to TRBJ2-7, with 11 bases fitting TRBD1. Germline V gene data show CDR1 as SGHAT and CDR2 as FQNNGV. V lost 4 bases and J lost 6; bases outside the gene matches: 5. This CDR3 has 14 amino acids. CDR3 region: CASSWGQGGLEQYF. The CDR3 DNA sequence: TGTGCCAGCAGCTGGGGACAGGGGGGCCTCGAGCAGTACTTC.

The CDR3 here is CASSFTGGYYGYTF. The CDR3 bases are TGTGCCAGCAGCTTTACAGGGGGCTACTATGGCTACACCTTC. The chain has TRBV7-9 and TRBJ1-2; 9 bases agree with TRBD1. The germline CDR1 and CDR2 sequences are SEHNR and FQNEAQ (reference sequence). V dropped 3 bases and J dropped 3; count of bases not matched to a gene: 2. The CDR3 has 14 amino acids.

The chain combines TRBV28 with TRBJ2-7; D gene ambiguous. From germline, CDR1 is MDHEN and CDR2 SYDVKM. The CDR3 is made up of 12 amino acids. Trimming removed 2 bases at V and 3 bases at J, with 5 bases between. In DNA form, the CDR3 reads TGTGCCAGCAGTTTAGACAACTACGAGCAGTACTTC. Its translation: CASSLDNYEQYF. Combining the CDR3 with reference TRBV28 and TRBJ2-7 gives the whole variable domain DVKVTQSSRYLVKRTGEKVFLECVQDMDHENMFWYRQDPGLGLRLIYFSYDVKMKEKGDIPEGYSVSREKKERFSLILESASTNQTSMYLCASSLDNYEQYFGPGTRLTVT.

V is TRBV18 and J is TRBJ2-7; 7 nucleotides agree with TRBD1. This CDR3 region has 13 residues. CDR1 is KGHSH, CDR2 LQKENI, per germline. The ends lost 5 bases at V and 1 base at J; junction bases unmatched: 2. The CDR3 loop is CASSGDSSYEQYF. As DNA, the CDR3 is TGTGCCAGCTCAGGGGACAGTTCCTACGAGCAGTACTTC.

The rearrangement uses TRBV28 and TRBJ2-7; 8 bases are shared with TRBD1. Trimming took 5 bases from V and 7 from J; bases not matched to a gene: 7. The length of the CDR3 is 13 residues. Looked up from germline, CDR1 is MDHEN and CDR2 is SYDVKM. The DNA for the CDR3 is TGTGCCAGCAGTCGACGACAGGGGTATGAGCAGTACTTC. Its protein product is CASSRRQGYEQYF.

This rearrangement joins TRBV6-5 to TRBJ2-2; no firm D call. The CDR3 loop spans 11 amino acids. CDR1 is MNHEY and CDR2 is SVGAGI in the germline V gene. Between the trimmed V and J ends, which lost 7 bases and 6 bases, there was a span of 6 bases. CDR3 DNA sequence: TGTGCCAGCATGTGGCCCGGGGAGCTGTTTTTT. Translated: CASMWPGELFF.

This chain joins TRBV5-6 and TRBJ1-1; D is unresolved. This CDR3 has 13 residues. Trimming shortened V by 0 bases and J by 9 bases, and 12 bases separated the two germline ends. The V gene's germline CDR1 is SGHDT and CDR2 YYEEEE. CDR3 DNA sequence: TGTGCCAGCAGCTTGGGCCAGCGGCCGAAAGCTTTCTTT. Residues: CASSLGQRPKAFF. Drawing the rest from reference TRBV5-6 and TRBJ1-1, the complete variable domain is DAGVTQSPTHLIKTRGQQVTLRCSPKSGHDTVSWYQQALGQGPQFIFQYYEEEERQRGNFPDRFSGHQFPNYSSELNVNALLLGDSALYLCASSLGQRPKAFFGQGTRLTVV.

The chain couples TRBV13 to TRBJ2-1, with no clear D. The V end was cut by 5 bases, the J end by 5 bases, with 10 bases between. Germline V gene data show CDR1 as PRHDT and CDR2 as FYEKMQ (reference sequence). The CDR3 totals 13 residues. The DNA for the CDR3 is TGTGCCAGCAGCCCCCTAAGCGACAATGAGCAGTTCTTC. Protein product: CASSPLSDNEQFF. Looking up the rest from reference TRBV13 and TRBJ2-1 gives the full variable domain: AAGVIQSPRHLIKEKRETATLKCYPIPRHDTVYWYQQGPGQDPQFLISFYEKMQSDKGSIPDRFSAQQFSDYHSELNMSSLELGDSALYFCASSPLSDNEQFFGPGTRLTVL.